These 6 T cell receptor beta chains were all obtained from the same sample, sequenced in a study of early T cells in non-severe SARS-CoV-2 infection. TCRdb reprocessed the 5' RACE reads via MiXCR and lists one record per CDR3 protein. The sample has some 89,000 distinct CDR3 sequences, 9.5% to 11% seen once. Material: whole blood, obtained at baseline. The receptors were gathered from an adult who was a healthcare worker with PCR-confirmed SARS-CoV-2 infection or an uninfected control (not recorded which).

This clonotype was detected ten times or more. This chain joins TRBV5-8 and TRBJ2-7; D is possibly TRBD1 (5 bases). V was cut by 1 base and J by 2 bases, with 7 bases left in between. The CDR3 loop spans 13 amino acids. Looked up from germline, CDR1 is SGHTS and CDR2 is YDEGEE. The CDR3 loop reads CASSLPGPYEQYF. In DNA form, the CDR3 reads TGTGCCAGCAGCTTGCCAGGGCCCTACGAGCAGTACTTC.

Only a few counts were recorded for this clonotype. The rearrangement links TRBV20-1 to TRBJ2-7, with D possibly TRBD2 on 6 matching bases. The CDR3 runs 16 residues. V lost 0 bases and J lost 3, with 18 bases in between. Per the germline V gene, CDR1 is DFQATT and CDR2 is SNEGSKA (reference sequence). The CDR3 DNA is TGCAGTGCTAGAGATCGTAGGGAGGATTACCTCTACGAGCAGTACTTC. The encoded protein is CSARDRREDYLYEQYF.

The genes are TRBV20-1 and TRBJ2-2; 7 bases match TRBD1. Unmatched junction bases numbered 5, after V lost 6 bases and J lost 7 bases. Germline V gives CDR1 DFQATT, CDR2 SNEGSKA (reference sequence). This CDR3 comprises 12 residues. The CDR3, as DNA: TGCAGTGCCCAGGGGGTTTACGGGGAGCTGTTTTTT. Amino acid sequence: CSAQGVYGELFF.

The genes are TRBV20-1 and TRBJ1-2, with a possible D match to TRBD1 (6 bases). This CDR3 region has 11 residues. Germline V gene sequence: CDR1 DFQATT, CDR2 SNEGSKA (reference sequence). The V and J ends lost 3 bases and 8 bases respectively, with 10 bases between them. CDR3: CSASRQEGYTF. The CDR3 region has the DNA TGCAGTGCTAGTAGACAGGAAGGCTACACCTTC.

The gene calls are TRBV3-2 and TRBJ1-2; the table's D call, TRBD1, has no DNA check behind it. TRBV3-2 is a listed pseudogene. The CDR3 is made up of 15 amino acids. The CDR3 spells CASSPKVLPGGGYTF. Here the CDR3 DNA reads TGTGCCAGCAGCCCAAAAGTGCTCCCGGGGGGAGGCTACACCTTC.

This clonotype occurred a few times. The V and J genes are TRBV13 and TRBJ2-7; tentatively, D is TRBD2 (6 bases). This CDR3 contains 17 residues. The germline V gene has CDR1 PRHDT and CDR2 FYEKMQ (reference sequence). Trimming cost V 0 bases and J 0 bases, with 15 bases left between them. CDR3 protein: CASSLGRAGPGSYEQYF. The DNA of the CDR3 is TGTGCCAGCAGCTTAGGCCGGGCGGGGCCGGGCTCCTACGAGCAGTACTTC.